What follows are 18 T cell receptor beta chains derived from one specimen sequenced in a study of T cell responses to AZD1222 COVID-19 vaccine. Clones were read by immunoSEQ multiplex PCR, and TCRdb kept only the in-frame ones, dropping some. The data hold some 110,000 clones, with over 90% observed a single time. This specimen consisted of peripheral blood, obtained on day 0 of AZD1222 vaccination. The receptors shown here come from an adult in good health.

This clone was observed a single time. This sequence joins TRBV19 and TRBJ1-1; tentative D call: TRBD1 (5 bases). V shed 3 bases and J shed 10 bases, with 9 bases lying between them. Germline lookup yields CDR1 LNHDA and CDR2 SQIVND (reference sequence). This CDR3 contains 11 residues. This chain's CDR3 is CASSMKGRAFF. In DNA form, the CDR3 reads TGTGCCAGTAGTATGAAGGGGCGAGCTTTCTTT.

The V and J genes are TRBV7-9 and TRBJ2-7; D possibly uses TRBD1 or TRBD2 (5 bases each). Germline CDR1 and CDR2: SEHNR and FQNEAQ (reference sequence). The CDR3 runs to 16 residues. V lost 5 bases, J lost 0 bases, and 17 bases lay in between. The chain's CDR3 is CASSHSGQTSSYEQYF. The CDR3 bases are TGTGCCAGCAGCCATTCGGGGCAGACAAGCTCCTACGAGCAGTACTTC.

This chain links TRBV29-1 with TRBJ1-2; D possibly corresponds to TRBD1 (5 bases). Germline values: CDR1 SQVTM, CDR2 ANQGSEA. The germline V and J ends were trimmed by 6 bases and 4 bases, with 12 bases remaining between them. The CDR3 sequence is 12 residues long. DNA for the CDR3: TGCAGCGTCCAGGAGGGACGCTATGGCTACACCTTC. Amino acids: CSVQEGRYGYTF. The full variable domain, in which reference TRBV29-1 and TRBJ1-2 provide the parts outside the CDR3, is SAVISQKPSRDICQRGTSLTIQCQVDSQVTMMFWYRQQPGQSLTLIATANQGSEATYESGFVIDKFPISRPNLTFSTLTVSNMSPEDSSIYLCSVQEGRYGYTFGSGTRLTVV.

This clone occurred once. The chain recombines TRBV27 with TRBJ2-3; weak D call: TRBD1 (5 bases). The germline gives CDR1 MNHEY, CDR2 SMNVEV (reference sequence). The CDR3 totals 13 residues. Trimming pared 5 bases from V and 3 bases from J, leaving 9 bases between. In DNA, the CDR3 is TGTGCCAGCAGTCTGACAGCAACAGATACGCAGTATTTT. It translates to CASSLTATDTQYF.

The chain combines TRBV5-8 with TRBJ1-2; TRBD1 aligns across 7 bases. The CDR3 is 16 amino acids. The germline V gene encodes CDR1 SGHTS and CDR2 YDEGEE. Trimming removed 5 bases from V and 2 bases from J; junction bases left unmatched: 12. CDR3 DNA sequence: TGTGCCAGCAGGAAAGACAGGGCCAATTCAAACTATGGCTACACCTTC. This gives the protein CASRKDRANSNYGYTF.

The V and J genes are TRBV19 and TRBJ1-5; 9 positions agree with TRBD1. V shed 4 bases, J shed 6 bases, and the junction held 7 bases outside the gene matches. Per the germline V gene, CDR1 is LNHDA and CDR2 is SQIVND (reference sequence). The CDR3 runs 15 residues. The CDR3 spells CASSTTGGFAQPQHF. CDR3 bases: TGTGCCAGTAGTACGACAGGGGGTTTTGCTCAGCCCCAGCATTTT.

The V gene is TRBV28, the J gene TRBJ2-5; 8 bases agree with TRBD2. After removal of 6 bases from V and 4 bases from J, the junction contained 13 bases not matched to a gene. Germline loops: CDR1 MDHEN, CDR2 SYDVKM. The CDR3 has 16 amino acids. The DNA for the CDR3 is TGTGCCAGCAGATCCGGGACTAGGGGGGCCGGAGAGACCCAGTACTTC. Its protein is CASRSGTRGAGETQYF.

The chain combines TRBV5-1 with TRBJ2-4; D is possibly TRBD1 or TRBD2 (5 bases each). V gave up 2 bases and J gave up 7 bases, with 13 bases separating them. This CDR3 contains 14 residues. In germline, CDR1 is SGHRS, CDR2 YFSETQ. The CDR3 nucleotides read TGCGCCAGCAGCTTCGGGCAGGGCGGGAACATTCAGTACTTC. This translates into CASSFGQGGNIQYF. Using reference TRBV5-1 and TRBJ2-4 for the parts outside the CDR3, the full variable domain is KAGVTQTPRYLIKTRGQQVTLSCSPISGHRSVSWYQQTPGQGLQFLFEYFSETQRNKGNFPGRFSGRQFSNSRSEMNVSTLELGDSALYLCASSFGQGGNIQYFGAGTRLSVL.

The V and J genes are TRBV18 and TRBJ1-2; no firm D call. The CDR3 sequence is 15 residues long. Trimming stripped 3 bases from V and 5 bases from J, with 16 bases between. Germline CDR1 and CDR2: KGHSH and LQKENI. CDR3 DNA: TGTGCCAGCTCACCTGCATTACTCAAAGCGTATGGCTACACCTTC. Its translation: CASSPALLKAYGYTF.

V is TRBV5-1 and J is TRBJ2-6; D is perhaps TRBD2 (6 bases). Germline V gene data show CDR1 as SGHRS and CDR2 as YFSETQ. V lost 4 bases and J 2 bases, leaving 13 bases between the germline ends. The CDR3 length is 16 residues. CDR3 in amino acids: CASSPLSGAGANVLTF. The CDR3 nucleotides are TGCGCCAGCAGCCCTCTCTCGGGAGCTGGGGCCAACGTCCTGACTTTC.

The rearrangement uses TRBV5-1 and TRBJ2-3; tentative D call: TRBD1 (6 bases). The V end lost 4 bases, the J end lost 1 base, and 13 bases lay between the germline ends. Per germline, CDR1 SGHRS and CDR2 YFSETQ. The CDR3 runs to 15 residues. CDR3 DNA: TGCGCCAGCAGCCGAAGGGGGATCGGCACAGATACGCAGTATTTT. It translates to CASSRRGIGTDTQYF.

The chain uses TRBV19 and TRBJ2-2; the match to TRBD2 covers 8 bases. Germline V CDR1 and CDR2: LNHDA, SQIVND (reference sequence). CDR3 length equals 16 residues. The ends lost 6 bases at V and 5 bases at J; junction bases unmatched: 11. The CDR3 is CASRSNGAGETGELFF. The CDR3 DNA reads TGTGCCAGTAGATCCAACGGAGCGGGAGAAACCGGGGAGCTGTTTTTT.

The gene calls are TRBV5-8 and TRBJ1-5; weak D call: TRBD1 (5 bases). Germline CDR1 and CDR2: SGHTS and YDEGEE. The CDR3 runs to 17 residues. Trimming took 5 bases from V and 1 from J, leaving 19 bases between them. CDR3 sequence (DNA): TGTGCCAGCAGATTACCCGGGGGGGAAACGAGCAATCAGCCCCAGCATTTT. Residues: CASRLPGGETSNQPQHF.

The CDR3 DNA reads as TGTGCCAGCAGCGTTGGACTAGAGCATGAGCAGTTCTTC. Encoded protein: CASSVGLEHEQFF. The V call is TRBV6-5, the J call TRBJ2-1; 7 bases are a match to TRBD2. The CDR3 totals 13 residues. The J segment lost 8 bases and the V segment lost 6 bases, leaving 7 bases of the junction unmatched. Germline CDR1 is MNHEY and CDR2 is SVGAGI.

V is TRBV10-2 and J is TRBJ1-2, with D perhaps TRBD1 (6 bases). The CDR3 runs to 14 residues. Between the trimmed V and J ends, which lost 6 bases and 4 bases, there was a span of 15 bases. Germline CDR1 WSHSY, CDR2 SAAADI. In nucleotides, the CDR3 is TGCGCCAGCAGCCCGGGACAAGGCCCCTATGGCTACACCTTC. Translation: CASSPGQGPYGYTF.

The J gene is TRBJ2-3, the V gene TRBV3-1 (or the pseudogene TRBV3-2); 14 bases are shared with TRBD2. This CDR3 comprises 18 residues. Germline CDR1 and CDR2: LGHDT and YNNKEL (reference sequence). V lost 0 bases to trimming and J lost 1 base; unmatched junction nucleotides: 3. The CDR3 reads CASSQDPTSGRGTDTQYF. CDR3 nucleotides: TGTGCCAGCAGCCAAGATCCGACTAGCGGGAGGGGCACAGATACGCAGTATTTT.

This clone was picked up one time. The CDR3 region is CASSPSDTRGYTF. CDR3 in DNA: TGTGCCAGCTCACCTTCGGACACACGAGGCTACACCTTC. The rearrangement joins TRBV18 to TRBJ1-2; weak D call: TRBD1 (5 bases). The V end lost 3 bases, the J end lost 8 bases, and 13 bases lay between the germline ends. CDR3 length: 13 amino acids. Germline-derived CDR1 and CDR2 are KGHSH and LQKENI.

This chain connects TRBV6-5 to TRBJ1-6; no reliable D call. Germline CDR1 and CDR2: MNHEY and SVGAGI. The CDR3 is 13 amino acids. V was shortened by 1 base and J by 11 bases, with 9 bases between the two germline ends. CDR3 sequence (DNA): TGTGCCAGCAGTTACTACCGCGGTCCACCCCTCCACTTT. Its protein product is CASSYYRGPPLHF.